A single sample gave rise to the 2 T cell receptor beta chains below, sequenced in a study of shared clonotypes between healthy human individuals. The method was immunoSEQ multiplex PCR; TCRdb's version includes in-frame clones alone and lacks a portion of them. The sample holds approximately 2.4 million clones; approximately 94% are singletons and the top ten take roughly 0.13%. The specimen sequenced was naive CD4+ T cells sorted from blood. Described subset: CD45RA+ positively selected. These receptors all stem from a young man in good health.

The J gene is TRBJ2-2, the V gene TRBV11-3, with D unclear. This CDR3 has 13 residues. The germline V gene encodes CDR1 SGHNT and CDR2 YENEEA. Trimming removed 5 bases from V and 5 bases from J, with 9 bases in between. In nucleotides, the CDR3 is TGTGCCAGCAGCGGGGTTCAGACCGGGGAGCTGTTTTTT. This translates into CASSGVQTGELFF.

The chain joins TRBV6-5 to TRBJ1-4; possible D gene TRBD1, 5 bases. The germline CDR1 and CDR2 sequences are MNHEY and SVGAGI. Trimming pared 7 bases from V and 8 bases from J, leaving 14 bases between. The CDR3 has 13 residues. The chain's CDR3 is CASMGPGVEKLFF. As DNA, the CDR3 is TGTGCCAGCATGGGGCCTGGGGTAGAAAAACTGTTTTTT.